The 18 T cell receptor beta chains below come from one sample, sequenced in a study of identifying expanded T cells in peripheral blood. The table came from immunoSEQ multiplex PCR; TCRdb's copy has only in-frame clones and leaves some out. Counted here are over 90,000 clones, 88% occurring once; the ten biggest clones make up around 5.9%. The sequenced sample was blood. The receptors were gathered from a person aged 18-70 years in good health.

The rearrangement joins TRBV7-9 to TRBJ1-5; TRBD1 is a possible D gene (5 bases). V dropped 1 base and J dropped 8 bases, with 18 bases sitting between them. The germline V gene encodes CDR1 SEHNR and CDR2 FQNEAQ (reference sequence). There are 16 residues in the CDR3. The CDR3 coding sequence is TGTGCCAGCAGCTTAGTTGGACAAGGGGACGTTGAGCCCCAGCATTTT. It encodes CASSLVGQGDVEPQHF. Full variable domain (outside the CDR3, taken from reference TRBV7-9 and TRBJ1-5): DTGVSQNPRHKITKRGQNVTFRCDPISEHNRLYWYRQTLGQGPEFLTYFQNEAQLEKSRLLSDRFSAERPKGSFSTLEIQRTEQGDSAMYLCASSLVGQGDVEPQHFGDGTRLSIL.

The V gene is TRBV9, the J gene TRBJ2-2; D is possibly TRBD1 (6 bases). CDR3 length equals 16 residues. The V gene's germline CDR1 is SGDLS and CDR2 YYNGEE. V was clipped by 4 bases and J by 7 bases, with 20 bases between them. CDR3 nucleotides: TGTGCCAGCAGCACCATAGGACAGACGGGATTCGGGGAGCTGTTTTTT. It encodes CASSTIGQTGFGELFF. Combining the CDR3 with reference TRBV9 and TRBJ2-2 gives the whole variable domain DSGVTQTPKHLITATGQRVTLRCSPRSGDLSVYWYQQSLDQGLQFLIQYYNGEERAKGNILERFSAQQFPDLHSELNLSSLELGDSALYFCASSTIGQTGFGELFFGEGSRLTVL.

This chain links TRBV27 with TRBJ1-2; D is unresolved. The CDR3 runs 13 residues. V lost 4 bases, J lost 8 bases, and 14 bases lay in between. Per germline, CDR1 MNHEY and CDR2 SMNVEV (reference sequence). CDR3 in amino acids: CASSSRGDEGYTF. For the CDR3, the DNA is TGTGCCAGCAGTTCCCGCGGTGATGAAGGCTACACCTTC.

This rearrangement joins TRBV7-2 to TRBJ2-7, with D possibly TRBD2 on 7 matching bases. V was cut by 6 bases and J by 0 bases, with 15 bases left in between. The germline gives CDR1 SGHTA, CDR2 FQGNSA. CDR3 length: 15 amino acids. The DNA of the CDR3 is TGTGCCAGCAGAAAAGGGGGAGGGAGCTCCTACGAGCAGTACTTC. It specifies CASRKGGGSSYEQYF.

This sequence joins TRBV5-1 and TRBJ2-1; D not certain. The V and J ends lost 6 bases and 6 bases respectively, with 19 bases between them. The CDR3 is made up of 15 amino acids. Germline CDR1 and CDR2: SGHRS and YFSETQ. CDR3 sequence (DNA): TGCGCCAGCACTCCTTACTCCAACCCTTTCAATGAGCAGTTCTTC. Its protein is CASTPYSNPFNEQFF.

The chain recombines TRBV5-6 with TRBJ2-5, with D possibly matching TRBD2 (6 bases). Trimming removed 4 bases at V and 0 bases at J, with 22 bases between. CDR1 SGHDT and CDR2 YYEEEE come from the germline V gene. The CDR3 totals 18 residues. CDR3 sequence (DNA): TGTGCCAGCAGCAGAGGTTACCCGGGAGCAAGGTACCAAGAGACCCAGTACTTC. Translation gives CASSRGYPGARYQETQYF.

The gene calls are TRBV7-9 and TRBJ1-2; 8 bases map to TRBD1. V was pared by 5 bases and J by 4 bases, with 12 bases of the junction left unmatched. The CDR3 sequence is 16 residues long. CDR1 and CDR2 (germline): SEHNR, FQNEAQ (reference sequence). Here the CDR3 DNA reads TGTGCCAGCAGCCCACCGAGGACAGGGAGAGGCTATGGCTACACCTTC. It yields the protein CASSPPRTGRGYGYTF.

The V and J genes are TRBV11-3 and TRBJ1-1; D is perhaps TRBD1 (5 bases). The V end lost 6 bases, the J end lost 1 base, and 9 bases lay between the germline ends. The CDR3 runs to 13 residues. Germline values: CDR1 SGHNT, CDR2 YENEEA. The CDR3 DNA reads TGTGCCAGCAGACCAAGGGGGAACACTGAAGCTTTCTTT. Protein: CASRPRGNTEAFF.

The rearrangement uses TRBV28 and TRBJ1-4; D is undetermined. The CDR3 covers 14 residues. CDR1 MDHEN and CDR2 SYDVKM come from the germline V gene. Trimming took off 5 bases at V and 0 bases at J, with 7 bases between the two ends. The CDR3 region has the DNA TGTGCCAGCAGTCGCTCTGCAACTAATGAAAAACTGTTTTTT. It encodes CASSRSATNEKLFF.

The chain employs TRBV2 and TRBJ2-7; the D is unclear. Germline lookup yields CDR1 SNHLY and CDR2 FYNNEI. V lost 5 bases, J lost 0 bases, and 5 bases lay in between. There are 12 residues in the CDR3. Here the CDR3 DNA reads TGTGCCAGCAGTCCAAGCTCCTACGAGCAGTACTTC. Protein product: CASSPSSYEQYF.

V gene TRBV29-1 combines with J gene TRBJ2-1; 16 bases are shared with TRBD2. Germline CDR1 is SQVTM and CDR2 is ANQGSEA. V was clipped by 8 bases and J by 8 bases; unmatched bases: 18. This CDR3 spans 18 amino acids. In DNA, the CDR3 is TGCAGCTCTCCTACTCCGGGACTAGCGGGGGGGAATTACCATGAGCAGTTCTTC. Protein sequence: CSSPTPGLAGGNYHEQFF.

J is TRBJ1-1 and V is TRBV4-3; D unclear. The CDR3 contains 15 residues. Trimming took off 7 bases at V and 5 bases at J, with 20 bases between the two ends. Looked up from germline, CDR1 is LGHNA and CDR2 is YSLEER. The CDR3 here is CASTIQDKGGTEAFF. The CDR3 nucleotides read TGCGCCAGCACCATACAAGACAAGGGAGGAACTGAAGCTTTCTTT.

The J gene is TRBJ2-7, the V gene TRBV7-2; D might be TRBD1 (5 bases). Germline V CDR1 and CDR2: SGHTA, FQGNSA. CDR3 length: 15 amino acids. V was clipped by 1 base and J by 3 bases, with 13 bases between them. CDR3 region: CASSLGSQGYYEQYF. For the CDR3, the DNA is TGTGCCAGCAGCTTAGGGAGTCAGGGTTACTACGAGCAGTACTTC.

The chain joins TRBV7-9 to TRBJ1-3; D not certain. The CDR3 extends over 13 amino acids. V was pared by 4 bases and J by 0 bases, with 4 bases between. Germline lookup yields CDR1 SEHNR and CDR2 FQNEAQ (reference sequence). DNA for the CDR3: TGTGCCAGCAGCTACAGCTCTGGAAACACCATATATTTT. It yields the protein CASSYSSGNTIYF.

This chain joins TRBV7-2 and TRBJ2-1; D gene uncertain. The CDR3 has 14 amino acids. The germline V gene encodes CDR1 SGHTA and CDR2 FQGNSA. The V end lost 0 bases, the J end lost 8 bases, and 11 bases lay between the germline ends. As DNA, the CDR3 is TGTGCCAGCAGCTTAGCGTCATACGTCGATGAGCAGTTCTTC. Amino acid sequence: CASSLASYVDEQFF. Full variable domain (missing parts from reference TRBV7-2 and TRBJ2-1): GAGVSQSPSNKVTEKGKDVELRCDPISGHTALYWYRQSLGQGLEFLIYFQGNSAPDKSGLPSDRFSAERTGGSVSTLTIQRTQQEDSAVYLCASSLASYVDEQFFGPGTRLTVL.

V is TRBV7-2 and J is TRBJ2-1; 10 bases line up with TRBD2. The CDR3 spans 15 residues. CDR1 is SGHTA, CDR2 FQGNSA, per germline. Germline trimming cut 1 base from V and 4 bases from J; bases unmatched to any gene: 1. The CDR3 loop reads CASSLELAGYNEQFF. Written as DNA, the CDR3 is TGTGCCAGCAGCTTAGAACTAGCGGGGTACAATGAGCAGTTCTTC.

The CDR3 nucleotides are TGTGCCAGCATCGGACAGAACGGGCGCGGCTACACCTTC. This sequence encodes CASIGQNGRGYTF. V gene TRBV2 combines with J gene TRBJ1-2; a weak D match, TRBD1 (6 bases). The CDR3 runs 13 residues. CDR1 and CDR2 from the germline V gene are SNHLY and FYNNEI. Trimming pared 7 bases from V and 8 bases from J, leaving 17 bases between.

The chain recombines TRBV15 with TRBJ1-5, with TRBD1 identical over 8 bases. With 0 bases clipped from V and 9 bases from J, the junction kept 10 bases outside the gene matches. CDR1 and CDR2 (germline): LNHNV, YYDKDF (reference sequence). The CDR3 runs 16 residues. For the CDR3, the DNA is TGTGCCACCAGCAGAGATCGCGACAGGGGCGGTCGGCCCCAGCATTTT. It codes for CATSRDRDRGGRPQHF. Variable domain in full (rest from reference TRBV15 and TRBJ1-5): DAMVIQNPRYQVTQFGKPVTLSCSQTLNHNVMYWYQQKSSQAPKLLFHYYDKDFNNEADTPDNFQSRRPNTSFCFLDIRSPGLGDTAMYLCATSRDRDRGGRPQHFGDGTRLSIL.